Described below is a single T cell receptor (beta chain) sequence and its context. This sample is part of a study of control samples from healthy donors and cancer patients. Here immunoSEQ multiplex PCR was the method, and the copy in TCRdb shows in-frame clones only, minus some. The sample has about 100,000 clones, 85% to 90% seen once. The CDR3 spans 14 residues. The trim removed 5 bases at V and 4 bases at J, leaving 4 bases unmatched. The V gene's germline CDR1 is SEHNR and CDR2 FQNEAQ (reference sequence). Sequences were obtained from blood. This receptor was identified in a man aged 25-45 years in good health. This chain joins TRBV7-9 and TRBJ2-1, with 8 bases fitting TRBD1. In nucleotides, the CDR3 is TGTGCCAGCAGCGAAAGGGACAGGTACAATGAGCAGTTCTTC. This sequence encodes CASSERDRYNEQFF.